The T cell receptor beta chain under discussion was sequenced for a study of shared clonotypes between healthy human individuals. Study findings and constraints: Estimated clonotype richness was generally higher in naive than memory subsets.

Original handling: ImmunoSEQ output lacked quality scores and full-length reads, limiting matched filtering. Here immunoSEQ multiplex PCR was the method, and the copy in TCRdb shows in-frame clones only, minus some. The DNA gave D and trimming, while V, J and clone size come from that table. The repertoire holds about 2 million clones, roughly 94% seen once, with approximately 1.2% in the top ten. CD8 cells regarded as naive lacked CD45RO, were positively chosen for CCR7, and omitted terminally differentiated effector memory CD45RA+ cells. Concerning this clone itself: Its antigen is unidentified. The same CDR3 can be traced to other DNA sequences in this sample.

Germline V lookup: CDR1 MNHEY, CDR2 SVGAGI. CDR3 size: 14 residues. Trimming took off 2 bases at V and 6 bases at J, with 8 bases between the two ends. This TCR was sampled from a man between 18 and 29 years old in good health. Sequencing was carried out using naive CD8+ T cells sorted from blood. This chain joins TRBV6-5 and TRBJ1-6, with D possibly being TRBD1 (5 bases). The CDR3 nucleotides read TGTGCCAGCAGTTACGGCGGGGGTAATTCACCCCTCCACTTT. This encodes CASSYGGGNSPLHF.